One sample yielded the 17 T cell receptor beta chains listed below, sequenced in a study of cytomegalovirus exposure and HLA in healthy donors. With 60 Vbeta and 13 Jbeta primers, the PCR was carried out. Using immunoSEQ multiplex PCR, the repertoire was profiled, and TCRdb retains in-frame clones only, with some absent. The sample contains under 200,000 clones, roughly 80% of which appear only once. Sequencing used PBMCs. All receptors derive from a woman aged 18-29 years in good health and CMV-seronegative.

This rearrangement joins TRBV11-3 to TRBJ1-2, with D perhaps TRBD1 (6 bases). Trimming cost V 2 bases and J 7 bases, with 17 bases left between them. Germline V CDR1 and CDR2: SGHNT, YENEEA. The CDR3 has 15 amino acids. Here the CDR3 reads CASSLFGQTVGGYTF. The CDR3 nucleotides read TGTGCCAGCAGCTTATTCGGACAGACCGTCGGTGGCTACACCTTC.

CDR3 sequence (DNA): TGTGCCAGCAGCGACCAAGGGACAGTAGGCTACAATGAGCAGTTCTTC. It encodes CASSDQGTVGYNEQFF. This sequence joins TRBV5-5 and TRBJ2-1; 7 bases align to TRBD1. CDR3 length: 16 residues. Germline V gives CDR1 SGHKS, CDR2 YYEKEE (reference sequence). The V and J ends lost 4 bases and 3 bases, in that order; junction bases with no gene match: 10.

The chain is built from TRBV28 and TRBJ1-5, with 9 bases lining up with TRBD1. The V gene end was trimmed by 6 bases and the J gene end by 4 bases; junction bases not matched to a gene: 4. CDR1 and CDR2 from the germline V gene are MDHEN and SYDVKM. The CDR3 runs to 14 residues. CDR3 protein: CASRGQGKNQPQHF. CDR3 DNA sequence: TGTGCCAGCAGGGGACAGGGTAAAAATCAGCCCCAGCATTTT.

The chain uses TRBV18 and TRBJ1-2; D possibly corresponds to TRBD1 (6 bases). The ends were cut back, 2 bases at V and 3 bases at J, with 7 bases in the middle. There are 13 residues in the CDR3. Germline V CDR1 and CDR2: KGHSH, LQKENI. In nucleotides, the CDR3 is TGTGCCAGCTCACCAGGGGGCGACTATGGCTACACCTTC. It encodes CASSPGGDYGYTF. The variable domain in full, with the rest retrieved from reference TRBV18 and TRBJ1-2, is NAGVMQNPRHLVRRRGQEARLRCSPMKGHSHVYWYRQLPEEGLKFMVYLQKENIIDESGMPKERFSAEFPKEGPSILRIQQVVRGDSAAYFCASSPGGDYGYTFGSGTRLTVV.

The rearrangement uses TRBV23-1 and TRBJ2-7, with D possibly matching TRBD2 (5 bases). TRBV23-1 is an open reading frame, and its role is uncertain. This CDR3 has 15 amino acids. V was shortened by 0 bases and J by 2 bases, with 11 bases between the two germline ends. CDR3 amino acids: CASSQSRGPTYEQYF. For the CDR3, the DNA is TGCGCCAGCAGTCAATCACGCGGGCCCACCTACGAGCAGTACTTC.

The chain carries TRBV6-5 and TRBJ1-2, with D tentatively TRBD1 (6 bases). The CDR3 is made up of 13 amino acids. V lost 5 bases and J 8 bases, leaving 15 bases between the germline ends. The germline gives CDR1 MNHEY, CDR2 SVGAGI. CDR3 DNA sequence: TGTGCCAGCAGTCCAGGCAGGGGAAGGGGCTACACCTTC. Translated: CASSPGRGRGYTF.

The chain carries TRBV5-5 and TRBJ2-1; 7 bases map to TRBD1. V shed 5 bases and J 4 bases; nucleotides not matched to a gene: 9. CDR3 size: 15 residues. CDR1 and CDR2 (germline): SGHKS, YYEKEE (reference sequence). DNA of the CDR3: TGTGCCAGCAGATTGTCGGGGACAGCTTACAATGAGCAGTTCTTC. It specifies CASRLSGTAYNEQFF.

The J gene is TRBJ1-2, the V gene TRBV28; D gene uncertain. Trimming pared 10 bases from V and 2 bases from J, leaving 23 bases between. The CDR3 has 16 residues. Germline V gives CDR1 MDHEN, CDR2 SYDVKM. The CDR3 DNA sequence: TGTGCCACCCAGTTTATAGTCAGCGGGTCCAACTATGGCTACACCTTC. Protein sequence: CATQFIVSGSNYGYTF.

CDR3 in DNA: TGTGCCAGCAGGAAAGGCGGGCCCCAGAGCAATCAGCCCCAGCATTTT. The encoded protein is CASRKGGPQSNQPQHF. This chain uses TRBV28 with TRBJ1-5, with D hard to call. Between the trimmed V and J ends, which lost 6 bases and 1 base, there was a span of 16 bases. Germline CDR1 reads MDHEN; CDR2 reads SYDVKM. This CDR3 region has 16 residues.

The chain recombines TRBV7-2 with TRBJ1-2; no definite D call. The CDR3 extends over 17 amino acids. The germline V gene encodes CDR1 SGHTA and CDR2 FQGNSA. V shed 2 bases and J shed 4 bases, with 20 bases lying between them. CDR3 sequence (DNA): TGTGCCAGCAGCTTAAATTCAGTGGGCAGATCCTCCTATGGCTACACCTTC. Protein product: CASSLNSVGRSSYGYTF. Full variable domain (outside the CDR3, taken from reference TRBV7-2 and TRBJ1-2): GAGVSQSPSNKVTEKGKDVELRCDPISGHTALYWYRQSLGQGLEFLIYFQGNSAPDKSGLPSDRFSAERTGGSVSTLTIQRTQQEDSAVYLCASSLNSVGRSSYGYTFGSGTRLTVV.

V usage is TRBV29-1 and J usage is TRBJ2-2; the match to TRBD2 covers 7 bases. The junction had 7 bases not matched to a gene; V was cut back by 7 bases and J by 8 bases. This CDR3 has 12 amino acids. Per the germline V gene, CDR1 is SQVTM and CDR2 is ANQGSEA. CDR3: CSAGLVGGELFF. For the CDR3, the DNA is TGCAGCGCCGGACTAGTTGGGGGGGAGCTGTTTTTT.

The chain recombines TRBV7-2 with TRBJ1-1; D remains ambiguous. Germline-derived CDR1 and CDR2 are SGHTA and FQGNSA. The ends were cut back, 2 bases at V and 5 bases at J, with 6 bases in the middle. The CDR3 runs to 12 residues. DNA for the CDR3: TGTGCCAGCAGCTTATTAGAAACTGAAGCTTTCTTT. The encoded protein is CASSLLETEAFF. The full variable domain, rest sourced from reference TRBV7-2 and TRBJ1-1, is GAGVSQSPSNKVTEKGKDVELRCDPISGHTALYWYRQSLGQGLEFLIYFQGNSAPDKSGLPSDRFSAERTGGSVSTLTIQRTQQEDSAVYLCASSLLETEAFFGQGTRLTVV.

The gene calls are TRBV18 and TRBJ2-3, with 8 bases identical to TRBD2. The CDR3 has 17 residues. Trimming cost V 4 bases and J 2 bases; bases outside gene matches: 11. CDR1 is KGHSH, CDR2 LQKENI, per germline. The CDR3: CASSRRLSGGDTDTQYF. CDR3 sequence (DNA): TGTGCCAGCTCACGCCGACTAAGCGGGGGAGACACAGATACGCAGTATTTT.

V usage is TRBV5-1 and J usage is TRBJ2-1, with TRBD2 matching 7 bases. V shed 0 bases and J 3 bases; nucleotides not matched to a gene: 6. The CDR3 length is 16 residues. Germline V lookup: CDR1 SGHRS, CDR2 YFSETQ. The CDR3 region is CASSLVGGRDYNEQFF. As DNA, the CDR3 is TGCGCCAGCAGCTTGGTGGGAGGGCGGGACTACAATGAGCAGTTCTTC.

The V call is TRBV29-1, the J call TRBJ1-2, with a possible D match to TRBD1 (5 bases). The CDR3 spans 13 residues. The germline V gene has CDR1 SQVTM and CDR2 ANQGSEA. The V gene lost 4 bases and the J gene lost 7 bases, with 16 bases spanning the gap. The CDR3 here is CSVAQERGSGYTF. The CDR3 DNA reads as TGCAGCGTTGCGCAGGAAAGGGGCTCTGGCTACACCTTC.

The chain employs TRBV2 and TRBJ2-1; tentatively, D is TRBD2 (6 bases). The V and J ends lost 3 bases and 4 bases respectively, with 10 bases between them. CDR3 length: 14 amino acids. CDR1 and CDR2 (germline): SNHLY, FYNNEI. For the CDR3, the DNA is TGTGCCAGCAGTGATAGCGGAGCATACAATGAGCAGTTCTTC. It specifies CASSDSGAYNEQFF.

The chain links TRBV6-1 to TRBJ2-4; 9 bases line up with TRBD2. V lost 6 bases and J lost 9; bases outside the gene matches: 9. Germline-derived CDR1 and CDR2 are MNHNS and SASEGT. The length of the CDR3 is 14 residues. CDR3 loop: CASSAGTSIAIQYF. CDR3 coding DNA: TGTGCCAGCAGCGCCGGGACTAGCATAGCCATTCAGTACTTC.